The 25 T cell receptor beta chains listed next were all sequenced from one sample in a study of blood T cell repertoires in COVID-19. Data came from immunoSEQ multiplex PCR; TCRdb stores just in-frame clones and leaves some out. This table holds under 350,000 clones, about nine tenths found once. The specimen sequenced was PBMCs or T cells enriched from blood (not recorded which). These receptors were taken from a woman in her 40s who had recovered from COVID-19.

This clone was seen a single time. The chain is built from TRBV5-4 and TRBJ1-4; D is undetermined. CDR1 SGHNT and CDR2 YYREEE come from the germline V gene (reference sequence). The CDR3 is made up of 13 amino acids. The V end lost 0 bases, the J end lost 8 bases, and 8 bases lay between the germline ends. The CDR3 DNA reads TGTGCCAGCAGCTTGGGTCGGGAGGAAAAACTGTTTTTT. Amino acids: CASSLGREEKLFF.

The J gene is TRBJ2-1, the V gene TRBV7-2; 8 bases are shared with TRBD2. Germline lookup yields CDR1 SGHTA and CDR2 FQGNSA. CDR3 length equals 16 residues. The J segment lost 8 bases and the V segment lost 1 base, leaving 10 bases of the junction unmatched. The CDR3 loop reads CASSLEGLVGRDEQFF. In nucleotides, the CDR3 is TGTGCCAGCAGCTTAGAGGGACTAGTTGGTCGGGATGAGCAGTTCTTC.

CDR3 DNA: TGTGCCAGCAGCGCAGGACTAGCGGGGGGAGAGACCCAGTACTTC. It is translated as CASSAGLAGGETQYF. The chain uses TRBV9 and TRBJ2-5, with 14 positions matching TRBD2. The CDR3 is made up of 15 amino acids. Germline lookup yields CDR1 SGDLS and CDR2 YYNGEE. The J segment lost 4 bases and the V segment lost 3 bases, leaving 2 bases of the junction unmatched.

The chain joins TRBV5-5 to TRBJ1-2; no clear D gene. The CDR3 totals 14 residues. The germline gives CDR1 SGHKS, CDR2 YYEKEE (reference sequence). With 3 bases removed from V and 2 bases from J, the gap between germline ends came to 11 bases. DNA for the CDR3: TGTGCCAGCAGCTCCGAGATACAGAACTATGGCTACACCTTC. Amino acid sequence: CASSSEIQNYGYTF.

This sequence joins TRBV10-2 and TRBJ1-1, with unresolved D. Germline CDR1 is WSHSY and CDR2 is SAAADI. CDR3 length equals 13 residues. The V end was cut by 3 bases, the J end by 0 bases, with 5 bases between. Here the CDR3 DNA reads TGCGCCAGCAGTGACAACATGAACACTGAAGCTTTCTTT. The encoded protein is CASSDNMNTEAFF.

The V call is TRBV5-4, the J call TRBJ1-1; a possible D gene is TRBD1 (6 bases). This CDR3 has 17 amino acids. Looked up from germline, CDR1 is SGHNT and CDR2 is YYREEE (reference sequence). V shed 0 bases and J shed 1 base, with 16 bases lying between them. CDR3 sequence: CASSLGGRGAPNTEAFF. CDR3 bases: TGTGCCAGCAGCTTGGGGGGTCGGGGGGCCCCGAACACTGAAGCTTTCTTT. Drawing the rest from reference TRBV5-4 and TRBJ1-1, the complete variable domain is ETGVTQSPTHLIKTRGQQVTLRCSSQSGHNTVSWYQQALGQGPQFIFQYYREEENGRGNFPPRFSGLQFPNYSSELNVNALELDDSALYLCASSLGGRGAPNTEAFFGQGTRLTVV.

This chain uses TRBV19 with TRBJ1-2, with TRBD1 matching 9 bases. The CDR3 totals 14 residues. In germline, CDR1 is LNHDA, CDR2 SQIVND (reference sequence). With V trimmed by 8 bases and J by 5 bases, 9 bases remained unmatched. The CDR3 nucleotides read TGTGCCAGTTACAACGCCGGGACAGGGTATGGCTACACCTTC. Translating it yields CASYNAGTGYGYTF.

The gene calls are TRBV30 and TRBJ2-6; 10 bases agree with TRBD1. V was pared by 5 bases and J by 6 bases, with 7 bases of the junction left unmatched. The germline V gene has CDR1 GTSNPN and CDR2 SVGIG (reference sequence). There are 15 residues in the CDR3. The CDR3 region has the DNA TGTGCCTGGGCCGTGGGGACAGGGGCGGCCAACGTCCTGACTTTC. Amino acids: CAWAVGTGAANVLTF.

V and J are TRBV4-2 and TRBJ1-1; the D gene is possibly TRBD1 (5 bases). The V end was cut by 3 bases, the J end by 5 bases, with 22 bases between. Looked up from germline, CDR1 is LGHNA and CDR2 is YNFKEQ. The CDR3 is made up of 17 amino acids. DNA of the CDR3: TGTGCCAGCAGCCAGCCAACAGGTTCACCTTCTAGAACTGAAGCTTTCTTT. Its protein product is CASSQPTGSPSRTEAFF.

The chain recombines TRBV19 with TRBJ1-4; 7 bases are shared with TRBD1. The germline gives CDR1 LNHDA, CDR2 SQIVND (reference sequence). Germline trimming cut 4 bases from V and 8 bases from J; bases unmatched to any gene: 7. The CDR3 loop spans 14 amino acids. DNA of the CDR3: TGTGCCAGTAGTAGAACAGGGGTACGAGAAAAACTGTTTTTT. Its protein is CASSRTGVREKLFF.

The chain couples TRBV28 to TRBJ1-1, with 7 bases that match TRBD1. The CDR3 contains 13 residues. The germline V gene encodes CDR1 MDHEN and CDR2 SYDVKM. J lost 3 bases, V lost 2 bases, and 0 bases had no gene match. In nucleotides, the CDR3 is TGTGCCAGCAGTTTACAGGGGGACACTGAAGCTTTCTTT. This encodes CASSLQGDTEAFF.

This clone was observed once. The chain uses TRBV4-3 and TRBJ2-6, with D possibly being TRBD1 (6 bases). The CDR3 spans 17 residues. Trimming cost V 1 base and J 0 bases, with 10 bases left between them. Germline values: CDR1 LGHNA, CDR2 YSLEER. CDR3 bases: TGCGCCAGCAGCCAAGCCGGGACAAACTCTGGGGCCAACGTCCTGACTTTC. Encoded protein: CASSQAGTNSGANVLTF.

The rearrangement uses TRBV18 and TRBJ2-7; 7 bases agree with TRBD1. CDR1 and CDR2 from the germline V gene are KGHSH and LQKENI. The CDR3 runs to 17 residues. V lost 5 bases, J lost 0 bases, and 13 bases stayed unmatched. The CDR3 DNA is TGTGCCAGCTCATCTACAGGGGAGTTTCTGAGCTCCTACGAGCAGTACTTC. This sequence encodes CASSSTGEFLSSYEQYF. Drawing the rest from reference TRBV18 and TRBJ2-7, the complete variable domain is NAGVMQNPRHLVRRRGQEARLRCSPMKGHSHVYWYRQLPEEGLKFMVYLQKENIIDESGMPKERFSAEFPKEGPSILRIQQVVRGDSAAYFCASSSTGEFLSSYEQYFGPGTRLTVT.

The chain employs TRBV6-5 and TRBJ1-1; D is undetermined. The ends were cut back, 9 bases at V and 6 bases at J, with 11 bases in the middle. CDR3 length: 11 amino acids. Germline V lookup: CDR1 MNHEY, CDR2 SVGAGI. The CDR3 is CASEGVAEAFF. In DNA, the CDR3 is TGTGCCAGTGAAGGAGTGGCTGAAGCTTTCTTT.

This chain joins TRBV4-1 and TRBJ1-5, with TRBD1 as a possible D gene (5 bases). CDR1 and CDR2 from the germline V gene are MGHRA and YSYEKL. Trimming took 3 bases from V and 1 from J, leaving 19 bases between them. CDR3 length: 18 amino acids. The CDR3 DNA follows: TGCGCCAGCAGCCATCCCCGGGGGGGGGTAGGAAGCAATCAGCCCCAGCATTTT. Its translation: CASSHPRGGVGSNQPQHF.

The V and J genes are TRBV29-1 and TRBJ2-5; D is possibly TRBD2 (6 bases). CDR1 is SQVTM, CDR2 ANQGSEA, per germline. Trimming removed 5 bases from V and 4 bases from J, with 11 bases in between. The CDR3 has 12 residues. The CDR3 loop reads CSVLSGGETQYF. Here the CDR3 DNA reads TGCAGCGTTCTTTCCGGGGGAGAGACCCAGTACTTC.

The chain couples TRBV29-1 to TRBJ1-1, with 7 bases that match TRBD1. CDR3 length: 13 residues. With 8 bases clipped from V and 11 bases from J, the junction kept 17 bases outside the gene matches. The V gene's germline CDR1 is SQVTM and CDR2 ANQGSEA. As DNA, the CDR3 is TGCAGCTCATCTGGCGGGCAGGGGGACGTCGCTTTCTTT. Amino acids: CSSSGGQGDVAFF.

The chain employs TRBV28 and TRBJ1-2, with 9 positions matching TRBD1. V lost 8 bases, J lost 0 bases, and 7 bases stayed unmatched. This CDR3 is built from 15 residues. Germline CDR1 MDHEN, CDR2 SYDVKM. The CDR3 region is CASDQDRGANYGYTF. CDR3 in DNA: TGTGCCAGCGACCAGGACAGGGGCGCTAACTATGGCTACACCTTC.

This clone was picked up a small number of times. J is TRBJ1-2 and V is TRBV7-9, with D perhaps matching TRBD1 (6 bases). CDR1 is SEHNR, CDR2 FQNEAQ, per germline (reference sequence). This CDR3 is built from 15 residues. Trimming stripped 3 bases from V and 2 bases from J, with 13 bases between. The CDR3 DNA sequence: TGTGCCAGCAGCTTTGAAGGGGGTAGGAACTATGGCTACACCTTC. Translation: CASSFEGGRNYGYTF.

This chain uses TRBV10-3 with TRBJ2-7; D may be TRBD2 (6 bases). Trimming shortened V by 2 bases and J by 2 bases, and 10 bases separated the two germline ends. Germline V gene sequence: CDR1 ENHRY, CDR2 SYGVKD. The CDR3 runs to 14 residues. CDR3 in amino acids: CAISEAGKTYEQYF. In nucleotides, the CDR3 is TGTGCCATCAGTGAGGCGGGGAAAACCTACGAGCAGTACTTC.

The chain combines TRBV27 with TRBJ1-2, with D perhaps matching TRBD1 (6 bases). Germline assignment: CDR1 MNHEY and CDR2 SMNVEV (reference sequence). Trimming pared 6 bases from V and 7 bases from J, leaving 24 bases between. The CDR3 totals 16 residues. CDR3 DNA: TGTGCCAGCAGCAATACAGGGAACTCCATGTATGGTGGCTACACCTTC. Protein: CASSNTGNSMYGGYTF.

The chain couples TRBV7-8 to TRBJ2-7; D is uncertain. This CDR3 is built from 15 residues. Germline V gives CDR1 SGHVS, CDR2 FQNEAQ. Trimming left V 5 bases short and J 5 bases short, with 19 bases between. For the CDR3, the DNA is TGTGCCAGCAGCCCTAGAAGACTCGTTCTCCACGAGCAGTACTTC. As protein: CASSPRRLVLHEQYF.

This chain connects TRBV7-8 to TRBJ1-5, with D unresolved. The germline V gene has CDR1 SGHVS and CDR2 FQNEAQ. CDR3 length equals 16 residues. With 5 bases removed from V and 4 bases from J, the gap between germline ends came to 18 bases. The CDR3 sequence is CASSPTRVGENQPQHF. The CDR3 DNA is TGTGCCAGCAGCCCCACTCGGGTCGGGGAGAATCAGCCCCAGCATTTT.

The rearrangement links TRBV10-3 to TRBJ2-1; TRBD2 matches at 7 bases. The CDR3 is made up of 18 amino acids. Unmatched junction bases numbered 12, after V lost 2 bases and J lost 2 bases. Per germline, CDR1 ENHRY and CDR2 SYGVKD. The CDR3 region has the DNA TGTGCCATCAGTGAGCCACAGGCGGGAGTAGTCCCCTACAATGAGCAGTTCTTC. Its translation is CAISEPQAGVVPYNEQFF.

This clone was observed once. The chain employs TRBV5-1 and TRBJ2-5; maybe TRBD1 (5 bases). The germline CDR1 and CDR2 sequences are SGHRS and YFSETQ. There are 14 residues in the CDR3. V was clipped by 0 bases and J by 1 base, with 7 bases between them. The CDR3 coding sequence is TGCGCCAGCAGCTTGGGACAGCGCCAAGAGACCCAGTACTTC. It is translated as CASSLGQRQETQYF. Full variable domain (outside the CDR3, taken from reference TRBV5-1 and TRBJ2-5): KAGVTQTPRYLIKTRGQQVTLSCSPISGHRSVSWYQQTPGQGLQFLFEYFSETQRNKGNFPGRFSGRQFSNSRSEMNVSTLELGDSALYLCASSLGQRQETQYFGPGTRLLVL.